The present TCR beta chain was sequenced within a study of T cells in Graves' hyperthyroidism and ophthalmopathy. Findings and caveats of the study: Most thyroid clonotypes that were expanded above 0.001 also turned up in blood.

PBMCs were obtained from 10 ml fresh peripheral blood. TCR beta CDR3 sequences were amplified from RNA transcripts. A set of HTBI primers served as the primers for a first-round RT-PCR of the TCR CDR3. TCRdb re-called the multiplex PCR reads with MiXCR, one entry per CDR3 protein. Found here are hundreds of thousands of distinct CDR3 sequences, around a quarter of them singletons; the top ten hold around 11%. This clonotype was seen many times. Its antigen remains unknown. This CDR3 spans 16 amino acids. V lost 6 bases to trimming and J lost 0 bases, with 17 bases between them. The germline CDR1 and CDR2 sequences are DFQATT and SNEGSKA (reference sequence).

The receptor was isolated from a woman in her twenties or thirties with Graves' ophthalmopathy. The V and J genes are TRBV20-1 and TRBJ2-2; either TRBD1 or TRBD2 may supply D (5 bases each). Sequencing was performed on blood. The CDR3 coding sequence is TGCAGTGCCCAGCCACCGGGACGGACGAACACCGGGGAGCTGTTTTTT. Protein sequence: CSAQPPGRTNTGELFF.